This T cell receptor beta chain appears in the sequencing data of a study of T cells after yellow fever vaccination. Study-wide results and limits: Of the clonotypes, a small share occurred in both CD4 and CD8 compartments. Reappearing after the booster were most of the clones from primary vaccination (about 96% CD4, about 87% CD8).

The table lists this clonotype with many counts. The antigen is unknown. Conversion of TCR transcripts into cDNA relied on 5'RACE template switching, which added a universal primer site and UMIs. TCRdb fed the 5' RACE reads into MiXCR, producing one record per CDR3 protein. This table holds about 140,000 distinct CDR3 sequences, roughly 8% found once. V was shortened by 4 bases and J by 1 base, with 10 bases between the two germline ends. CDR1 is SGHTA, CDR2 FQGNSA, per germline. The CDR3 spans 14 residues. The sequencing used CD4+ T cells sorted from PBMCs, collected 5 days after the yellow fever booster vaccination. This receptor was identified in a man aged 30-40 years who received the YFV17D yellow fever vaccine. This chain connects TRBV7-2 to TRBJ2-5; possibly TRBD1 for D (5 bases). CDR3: CASSSAGPQETQYF. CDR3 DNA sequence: TGTGCCAGCAGCTCGGCAGGGCCCCAAGAGACCCAGTACTTC.